Each of the 27 T cell receptor beta chains below was sequenced from the same sample in a study of breast tumors, draining lymph nodes, adjacent tissues. Via MiXCR, TCRdb re-called the multiplex PCR reads, giving one row per CDR3 protein. The data contain about 31,000 distinct CDR3 sequences, about 60% of them singletons. The source material was breast tumor tissue. The receptors derive from a female donor with breast cancer. Some clones in this sample may be carry-over from other donors' samples.

This clonotype was detected ten times or more. Since a much larger clone is just one base distant, this may be a read error. The chain carries TRBV6-1 and TRBJ2-3; 9 bases map to TRBD2. Germline loops: CDR1 MNHNS, CDR2 SASEGT. The CDR3 contains 15 residues. The J segment lost 0 bases and the V segment lost 5 bases, leaving 3 bases of the junction unmatched. The CDR3 DNA follows: TGTGCCAGCAGTCAAACTAGCGGGAGCACAGATACGCAGTATTTT. Translated: CASSQTSGSTDTQYF.

As to this clonotype: The junction does not match germline at one end; this may be a read error. The gene calls are TRBV14 and TRBJ2-1; 9 nucleotides agree with TRBD2. The CDR3 has 19 amino acids. Per the germline V gene, CDR1 is SGHDN and CDR2 is FVKESK. The CDR3 nucleotides read TGTGCCAGCAGCCAAGATCGGGATAGCGGGAGTGGAACGTCACGTGAGCGGCTCTTC. Residues: CASSQDRDSGSGTSRERLF. Based on the CDR3 plus reference TRBV14 and TRBJ2-1, the full variable domain is EAGVTQFPSHSVIEKGQTVTLRCDPISGHDNLYWYRRVMGKEIKFLLHFVKESKQDESGMPNNRFLAERTGGTYSTLKVQPAELEDSGVYFCASSQDRDSGSGTSRERLFGPGTRLTVL.

The rearrangement links TRBV20-1 to TRBJ2-7; no firm D call. CDR3 length equals 13 residues. Trimming pared 5 bases from V and 0 bases from J, leaving 11 bases between. The V gene's germline CDR1 is DFQATT and CDR2 SNEGSKA (reference sequence). Here the CDR3 DNA reads TGCAGTGCTGTAGCTATCAGCTCCTACGAGCAGTACTTC. It is translated as CSAVAISSYEQYF.

In its sample, this clonotype was seen a few times. The chain combines TRBV20-1 with TRBJ1-5, with D maybe TRBD1 (5 bases). CDR3 length: 15 residues. Germline V gives CDR1 DFQATT, CDR2 SNEGSKA (reference sequence). Trimming cost V 4 bases and J 6 bases, with 19 bases left between them. CDR3 residues: CSANPIGGAGQPQHF. Written as DNA, the CDR3 is TGCAGTGCTAATCCAATTGGAGGGGCAGGTCAGCCCCAGCATTTT.

This clonotype is categorized as medium-sized. The J gene is TRBJ2-3, the V gene TRBV7-8; D ambiguous. V lost 5 bases, J lost 3 bases, and 15 bases lay in between. Per the germline V gene, CDR1 is SGHVS and CDR2 is FQNEAQ. The CDR3 totals 15 residues. The CDR3 protein is CASSPQSMGTDTQYF. CDR3 coding DNA: TGTGCCAGCAGCCCCCAGTCGATGGGGACAGATACGCAGTATTTT.

This clonotype has more than one count but fewer than ten. The chain employs TRBV11-2 and TRBJ2-2; the D gene is possibly TRBD2 (5 bases). This CDR3 has 13 residues. Trimming pared 8 bases from V and 4 bases from J, leaving 11 bases between. Per the germline V gene, CDR1 is SGHAT and CDR2 is FQNNGV. For the CDR3, the DNA is TGTGCCAGCCCAGCAGAGGGCACCGGGGAGCTGTTTTTT. Translated: CASPAEGTGELFF.

This chain uses TRBV25-1 with TRBJ1-3; TRBD1 aligns across 10 bases. This CDR3 is built from 18 residues. In germline, CDR1 is MGHDK, CDR2 SYGVNS. The junction had 9 bases not matched to a gene; V was cut back by 4 bases and J by 0 bases. The CDR3, as DNA: TGTGCCAGCAGTGCCGCCGGACAGGGGGGCGGCTCTGGAAACACCATATATTTT. Translation gives CASSAAGQGGGSGNTIYF. Supplemented by reference TRBV25-1 and TRBJ1-3, the full variable domain reads EADIYQTPRYLVIGTGKKITLECSQTMGHDKMYWYQQDPGMELHLIHYSYGVNSTEKGDLSSESTVSRIRTEHFPLTLESARPSHTSQYLCASSAAGQGGGSGNTIYFGEGSWLTVV.

This clonotype is labeled medium-sized. The chain links TRBV24-1 to TRBJ2-7; D gene uncertain. CDR1 KGHDR and CDR2 SFDVKD come from the germline V gene. The V end was cut by 4 bases, the J end by 2 bases, with 11 bases between. The CDR3 runs to 14 residues. Written as DNA, the CDR3 is TGTGCCACCAGTGACAAGACTCATACCTACGAGCAGTACTTC. Amino acids: CATSDKTHTYEQYF.

This clonotype has ten or more counts. V gene TRBV10-3 combines with J gene TRBJ2-7, with TRBD1 matching over 9 bases. The CDR3 consists of 14 residues. Germline V gives CDR1 ENHRY, CDR2 SYGVKD. V was pared by 0 bases and J by 5 bases, with 2 bases of the junction left unmatched. CDR3 protein: CAISESTGGHEQYF. CDR3 bases: TGTGCCATCAGTGAGTCAACAGGGGGCCACGAGCAGTACTTC.

The chain recombines TRBV6-6 with TRBJ1-5; 7 nucleotides align to TRBD1. The CDR3 spans 17 residues. Germline V gene sequence: CDR1 MNHNY, CDR2 SVGAGI (reference sequence). V lost 5 bases, J lost 0 bases, and 10 bases stayed unmatched. The DNA of the CDR3 is TGTGCCAGCAGTACATGGGACAGAGATCTTAGCAATCAGCCCCAGCATTTT. This gives the protein CASSTWDRDLSNQPQHF.

This rearrangement joins TRBV6-1 to TRBJ2-1; D is possibly TRBD1 (5 bases). V lost 6 bases to trimming and J lost 10 bases, with 16 bases between them. The CDR3 has 13 residues. Germline lookup yields CDR1 MNHNS and CDR2 SASEGT. As DNA, the CDR3 is TGTGCCAGCAGGCCCCTTTGGGGCCAAGAGCAGTTCTTC. Its protein is CASRPLWGQEQFF.

This rearrangement joins TRBV9 to TRBJ2-7; 14 positions match TRBD2. The CDR3 has 15 amino acids. The V and J ends lost 3 bases and 7 bases, in that order; junction bases with no gene match: 6. CDR1 SGDLS and CDR2 YYNGEE come from the germline V gene. The CDR3, as DNA: TGTGCCAGCAGCGATGGACTAGCGGGAGGCAGGGAGCAGTACTTC. Protein sequence: CASSDGLAGGREQYF.

V and J are TRBV14 and TRBJ1-6, with D perhaps TRBD1 (6 bases). Germline CDR1 and CDR2: SGHDN and FVKESK. CDR3 length equals 16 residues. The germline V and J ends were trimmed by 0 bases and 14 bases, with 20 bases remaining between them. This CDR3 is CASSQDGWSSRDTLHF. CDR3 nucleotides: TGTGCCAGCAGCCAAGATGGGTGGTCTTCTCGGGACACCCTCCACTTT.

The rearrangement uses TRBV20-1 and TRBJ2-7; 12 bases are shared with TRBD2. The V gene's germline CDR1 is DFQATT and CDR2 SNEGSKA (reference sequence). CDR3 length: 13 amino acids. V dropped 3 bases and J dropped 3; count of bases not matched to a gene: 0. In DNA, the CDR3 is TGCAGTGCTAGGACTAGCGGGGGCTACGAGCAGTACGTC. It codes for CSARTSGGYEQYV.

As for this clonotype: The germline gene is not matched at one end of the junction; a read error may be the cause. This sequence joins TRBV4-2 and TRBJ2-1; TRBD2 matches 10 bases. The CDR3 loop spans 16 amino acids. Germline V gene sequence: CDR1 LGHNA, CDR2 YNFKEQ. The CDR3 DNA is TGTGCCACCAGCCAAAGCGGGGTAGCGGGAGGCAATGGGCAGTTCTTC. This sequence encodes CATSQSGVAGGNGQFF.

The chain couples TRBV24-1 to TRBJ2-3, with 11 bases matching TRBD2. The junction had 5 bases not matched to a gene; V was cut back by 6 bases and J by 4 bases. The germline CDR1 and CDR2 sequences are KGHDR and SFDVKD. The CDR3 spans 15 residues. DNA for the CDR3: TGTGCCACCAGTCCCACTAGCGGGAGATCAGATACGCAGTATTTT. It encodes CATSPTSGRSDTQYF.

Worth noting for this clonotype: With a much larger clone just one base away, this may be a read error. CDR3 nucleotides: TGCGCCAGCAGCCGAGACAGGGAAGCTTTCTTT. It yields the protein CASSRDREAFF. V gene TRBV4-1 combines with J gene TRBJ1-1, with TRBD1 as a possible D gene (6 bases). Germline CDR1 and CDR2: MGHRA and YSYEKL. CDR3 length equals 11 residues. V was shortened by 4 bases and J by 8 bases, with 8 bases between the two germline ends.

This clonotype was seen more than once but under ten times. The genes are TRBV6-5 and TRBJ1-1; D is unresolved. This CDR3 is 16 amino acids long. Per germline, CDR1 MNHEY and CDR2 SVGAGI. V lost 0 bases and J 0 bases, leaving 11 bases between the germline ends. This chain's CDR3 is CASSYSVRRLNTEAFF. Here the CDR3 DNA reads TGTGCCAGCAGTTACTCGGTACGCAGGCTGAACACTGAAGCTTTCTTT.

This clonotype came up a few times. Because the CDR3 is missing its conserved closing phenylalanine or tryptophan, this is likely a read error. V is TRBV19 and J is TRBJ2-1; D perhaps matches TRBD2 (6 bases). The V gene's germline CDR1 is LNHDA and CDR2 SQIVND (reference sequence). The CDR3 sequence is 14 residues long. Trimming left V 3 bases short and J 7 bases short, with 13 bases between. CDR3 sequence (DNA): TGTGCCAGTAGTATGCCGGCGGGAAGGAATGAGCAGTTCCTT. Translation: CASSMPAGRNEQFL.

The chain joins TRBV15 to TRBJ2-2; D is ambiguous. Germline V gene lookup returns CDR1 LNHNV and CDR2 YYDKDF (reference sequence). The CDR3 length is 14 residues. The V gene lost 0 bases and the J gene lost 5 bases, with 7 bases spanning the gap. The CDR3 spells CATSRDRVTGELFF. The CDR3, as DNA: TGTGCCACCAGCAGAGACCGTGTAACCGGGGAGCTGTTTTTT. Variable domain in full (rest from reference TRBV15 and TRBJ2-2): DAMVIQNPRYQVTQFGKPVTLSCSQTLNHNVMYWYQQKSSQAPKLLFHYYDKDFNNEADTPDNFQSRRPNTSFCFLDIRSPGLGDTAMYLCATSRDRVTGELFFGEGSRLTVL.

CDR3 residues: CASSYPDRGDTEYEQFF. Written as DNA, the CDR3 is TGTGCCAGCAGTTACCCCGACAGGGGCGATACAGAGTATGAGCAGTTCTTC. This chain connects TRBV6-6 to TRBJ2-1, with 8 positions matching TRBD1. CDR1 and CDR2 from the germline V gene are MNHNY and SVGAGI (reference sequence). V dropped 2 bases and J dropped 8; count of bases not matched to a gene: 14. The length of the CDR3 is 17 residues.

CDR3 sequence: CASSLPPSSYEQYF. The CDR3 region has the DNA TGTGCCAGCAGCTTGCCCCCGAGCTCCTACGAGCAGTACTTC. V is TRBV5-5 and J is TRBJ2-7; D call uncertain. Deletions cut 1 base from V and 0 bases from J, with 8 bases between. The CDR3 length is 14 residues. Germline CDR1 and CDR2: SGHKS and YYEKEE (reference sequence).

The chain links TRBV6-1 to TRBJ2-2; D is tentatively TRBD1 or TRBD2 (5 bases each). CDR3 length: 11 residues. From germline, CDR1 is MNHNS and CDR2 SASEGT. V was clipped by 6 bases and J by 11 bases, with 10 bases between them. In nucleotides, the CDR3 is TGTGCCAGCAGGAGGGACGGAGAGCTGTTTTTT. It codes for CASRRDGELFF.

The table lists this clonotype with many counts. Its ends do not fully match the called genes, so a read error is possible. This chain joins TRBV6-2 or TRBV6-3 and TRBJ2-1; D is unclear. The V gene's germline CDR1 is MNHEY and CDR2 SVGEGT. The CDR3 extends over 16 amino acids. The CDR3 reads CASSHSPGFTYNEQFF. The CDR3 nucleotides read TGTGCCAGCAGTCACTCGCCCGGGTTCACCTACAATGAGCAGTTCTTC.

This clonotype was observed at least ten times. V is TRBV19 and J is TRBJ2-7; maybe TRBD1 (6 bases). The CDR3 has 12 residues. V was pared by 6 bases and J by 6 bases, with 12 bases between. From germline, CDR1 is LNHDA and CDR2 SQIVND (reference sequence). DNA of the CDR3: TGTGCCAGTAGCCAAACAGGGAGCGAGCAGTACTTC. Translating it yields CASSQTGSEQYF.

V usage is TRBV5-6 and J usage is TRBJ2-5; 9 nucleotides align to TRBD2. This CDR3 comprises 15 residues. Germline V gene data show CDR1 as SGHDT and CDR2 as YYEEEE. The ends lost 5 bases at V and 5 bases at J; junction bases unmatched: 10. In DNA, the CDR3 is TGTGCCAGCAGGAGTTATGGCGGGAGGGAGGAGACCCAGTACTTC. Encoded protein: CASRSYGGREETQYF.

The chain joins TRBV29-1 to TRBJ2-1; unclear D gene. Looked up from germline, CDR1 is SQVTM and CDR2 is ANQGSEA. This CDR3 contains 14 residues. Trimming took 2 bases from V and 4 from J, leaving 12 bases between them. The CDR3 region is CSVELMMGYNEQFF. The CDR3 DNA is TGCAGCGTTGAATTGATGATGGGGTACAATGAGCAGTTCTTC.